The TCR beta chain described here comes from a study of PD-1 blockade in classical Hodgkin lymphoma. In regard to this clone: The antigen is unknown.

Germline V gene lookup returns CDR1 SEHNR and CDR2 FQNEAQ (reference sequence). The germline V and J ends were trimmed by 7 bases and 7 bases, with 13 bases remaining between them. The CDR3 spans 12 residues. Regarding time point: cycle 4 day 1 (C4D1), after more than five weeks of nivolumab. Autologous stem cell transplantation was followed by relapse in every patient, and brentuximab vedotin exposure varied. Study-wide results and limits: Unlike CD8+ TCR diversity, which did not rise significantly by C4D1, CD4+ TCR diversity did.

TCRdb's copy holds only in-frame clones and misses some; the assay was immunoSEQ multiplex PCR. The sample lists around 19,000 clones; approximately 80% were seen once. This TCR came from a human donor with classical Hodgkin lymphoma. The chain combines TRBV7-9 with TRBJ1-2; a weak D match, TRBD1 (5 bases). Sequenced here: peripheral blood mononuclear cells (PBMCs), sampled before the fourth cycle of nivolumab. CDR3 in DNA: TGTGCCAGCACCACAGGTGTAAGTGGCTACACCTTC. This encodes CASTTGVSGYTF.